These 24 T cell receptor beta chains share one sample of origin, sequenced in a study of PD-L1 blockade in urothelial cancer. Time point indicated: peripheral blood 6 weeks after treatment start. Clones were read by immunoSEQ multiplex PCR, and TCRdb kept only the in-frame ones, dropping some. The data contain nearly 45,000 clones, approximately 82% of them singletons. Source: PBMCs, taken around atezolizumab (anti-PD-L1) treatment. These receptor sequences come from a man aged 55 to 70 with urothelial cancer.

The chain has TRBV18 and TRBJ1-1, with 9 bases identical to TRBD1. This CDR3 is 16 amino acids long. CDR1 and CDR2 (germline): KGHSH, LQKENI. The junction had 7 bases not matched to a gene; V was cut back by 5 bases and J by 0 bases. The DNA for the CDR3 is TGTGCCAGCTCAACCGGACAGGGGCCTATGAACACTGAAGCTTTCTTT. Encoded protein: CASSTGQGPMNTEAFF.

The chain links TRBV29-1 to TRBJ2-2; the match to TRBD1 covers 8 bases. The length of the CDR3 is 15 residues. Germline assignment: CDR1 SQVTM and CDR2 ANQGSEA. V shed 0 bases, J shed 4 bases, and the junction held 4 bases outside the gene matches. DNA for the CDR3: TGCAGCGTTGAAGATCAGGGGGCCCTCACCGGGGAGCTGTTTTTT. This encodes CSVEDQGALTGELFF.

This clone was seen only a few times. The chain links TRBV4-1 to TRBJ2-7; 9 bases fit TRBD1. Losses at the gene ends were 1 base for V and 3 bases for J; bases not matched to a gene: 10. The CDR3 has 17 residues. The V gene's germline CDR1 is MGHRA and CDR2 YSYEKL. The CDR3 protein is CASSQGSGGQGLYEQYF. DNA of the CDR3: TGCGCCAGCAGCCAAGGGTCGGGCGGACAGGGGCTCTACGAGCAGTACTTC.

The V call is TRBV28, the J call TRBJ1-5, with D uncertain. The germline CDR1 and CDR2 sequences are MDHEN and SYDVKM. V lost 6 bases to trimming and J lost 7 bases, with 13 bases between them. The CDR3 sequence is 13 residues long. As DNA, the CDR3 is TGTGCCAGCAGGGGCGGGGATCCGCAGCCCCAGCATTTT. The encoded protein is CASRGGDPQPQHF.

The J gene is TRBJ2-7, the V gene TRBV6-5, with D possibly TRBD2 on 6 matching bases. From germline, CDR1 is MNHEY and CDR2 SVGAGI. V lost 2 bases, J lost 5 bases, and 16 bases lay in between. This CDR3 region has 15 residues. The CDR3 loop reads CASSYRRGKSNEQYF. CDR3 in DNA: TGTGCCAGCAGTTACCGGAGGGGAAAAAGTAACGAGCAGTACTTC.

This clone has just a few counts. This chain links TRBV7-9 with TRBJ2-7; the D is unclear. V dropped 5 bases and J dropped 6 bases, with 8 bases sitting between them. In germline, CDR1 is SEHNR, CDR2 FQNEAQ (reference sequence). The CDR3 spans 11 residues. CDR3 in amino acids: CASSAAGEQYF. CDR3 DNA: TGTGCCAGCAGCGCAGCAGGCGAGCAGTACTTC.

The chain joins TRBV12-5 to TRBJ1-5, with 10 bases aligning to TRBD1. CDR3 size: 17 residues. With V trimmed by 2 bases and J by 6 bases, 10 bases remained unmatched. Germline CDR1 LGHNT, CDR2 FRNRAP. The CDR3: CASGLKLDRGHGQPQHF. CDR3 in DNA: TGTGCTAGTGGTTTGAAGCTTGACAGGGGGCACGGTCAGCCCCAGCATTTT.

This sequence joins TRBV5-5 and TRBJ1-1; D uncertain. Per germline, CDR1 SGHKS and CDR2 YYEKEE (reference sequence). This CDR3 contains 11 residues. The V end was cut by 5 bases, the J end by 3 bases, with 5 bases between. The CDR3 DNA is TGTGCCAGCAGTCCCTACACTGAAGCTTTCTTT. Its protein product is CASSPYTEAFF.

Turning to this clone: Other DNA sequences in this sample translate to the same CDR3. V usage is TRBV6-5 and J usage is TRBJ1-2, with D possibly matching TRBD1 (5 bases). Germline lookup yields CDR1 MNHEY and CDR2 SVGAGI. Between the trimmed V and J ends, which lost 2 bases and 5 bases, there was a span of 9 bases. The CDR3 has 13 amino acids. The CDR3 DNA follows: TGTGCCAGCAGTTACCAGGGAGGGTATGGCTACACCTTC. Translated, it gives CASSYQGGYGYTF.

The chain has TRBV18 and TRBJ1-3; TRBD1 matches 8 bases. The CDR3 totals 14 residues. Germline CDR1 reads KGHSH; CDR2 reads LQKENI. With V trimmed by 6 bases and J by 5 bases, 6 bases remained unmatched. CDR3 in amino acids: CASSPDRARNTIYF. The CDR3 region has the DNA TGTGCCAGCTCCCCGGACAGGGCGAGAAACACCATATATTTT.

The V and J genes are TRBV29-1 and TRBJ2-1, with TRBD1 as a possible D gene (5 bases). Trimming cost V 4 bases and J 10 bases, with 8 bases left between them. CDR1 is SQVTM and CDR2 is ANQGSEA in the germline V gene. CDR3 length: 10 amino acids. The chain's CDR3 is CSVGQNEQFF. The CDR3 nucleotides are TGCAGCGTTGGACAGAACGAGCAGTTCTTC.

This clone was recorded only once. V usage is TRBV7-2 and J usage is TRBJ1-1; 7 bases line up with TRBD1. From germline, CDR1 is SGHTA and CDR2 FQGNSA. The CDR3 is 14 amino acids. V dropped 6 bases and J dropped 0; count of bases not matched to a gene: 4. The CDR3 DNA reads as TGTGCCAGCAGGACCGGGACAGTGAACACTGAAGCTTTCTTT. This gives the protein CASRTGTVNTEAFF.

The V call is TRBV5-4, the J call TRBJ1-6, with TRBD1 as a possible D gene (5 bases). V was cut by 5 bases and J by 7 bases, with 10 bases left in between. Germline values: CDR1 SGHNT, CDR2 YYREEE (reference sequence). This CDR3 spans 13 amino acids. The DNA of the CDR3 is TGTGCCAGCAGAGGGGCTGAAAATTCACCCCTCCACTTT. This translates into CASRGAENSPLHF.

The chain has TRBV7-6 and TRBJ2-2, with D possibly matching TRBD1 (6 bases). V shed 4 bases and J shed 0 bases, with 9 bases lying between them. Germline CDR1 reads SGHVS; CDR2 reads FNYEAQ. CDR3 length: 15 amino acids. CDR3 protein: CASSSGTTNTGELFF. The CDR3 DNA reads TGTGCCAGCAGCTCCGGGACAACGAACACCGGGGAGCTGTTTTTT.

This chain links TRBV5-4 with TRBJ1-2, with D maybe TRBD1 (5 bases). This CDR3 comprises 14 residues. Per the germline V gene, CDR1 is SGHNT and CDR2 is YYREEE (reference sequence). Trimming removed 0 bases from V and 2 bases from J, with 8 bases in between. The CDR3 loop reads CASSLVAGNYGYTF. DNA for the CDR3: TGTGCCAGCAGCTTGGTCGCAGGGAACTATGGCTACACCTTC.

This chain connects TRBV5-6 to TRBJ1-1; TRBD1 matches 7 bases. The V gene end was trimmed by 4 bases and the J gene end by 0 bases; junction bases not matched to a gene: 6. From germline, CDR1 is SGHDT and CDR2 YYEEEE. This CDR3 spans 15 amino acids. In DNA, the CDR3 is TGTGCCAGCAGCCTCCGGACAGGTCTGAACACTGAAGCTTTCTTT. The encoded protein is CASSLRTGLNTEAFF. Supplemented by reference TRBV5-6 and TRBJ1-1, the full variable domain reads DAGVTQSPTHLIKTRGQQVTLRCSPKSGHDTVSWYQQALGQGPQFIFQYYEEEERQRGNFPDRFSGHQFPNYSSELNVNALLLGDSALYLCASSLRTGLNTEAFFGQGTRLTVV.

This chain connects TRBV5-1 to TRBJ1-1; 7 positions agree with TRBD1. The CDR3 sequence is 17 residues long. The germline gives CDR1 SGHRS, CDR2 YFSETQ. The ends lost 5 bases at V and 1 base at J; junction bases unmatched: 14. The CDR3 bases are TGCGCCAGCAGGAGGGGCGACAGGGTCGGGGGGAACACTGAAGCTTTCTTT. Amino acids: CASRRGDRVGGNTEAFF.

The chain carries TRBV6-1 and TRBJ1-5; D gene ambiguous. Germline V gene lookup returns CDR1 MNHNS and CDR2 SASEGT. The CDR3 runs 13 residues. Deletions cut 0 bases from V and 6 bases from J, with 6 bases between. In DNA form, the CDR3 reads TGTGCCAGCAGTGAAGCCCGGAGTCAGCCCCAGCATTTT. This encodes CASSEARSQPQHF.

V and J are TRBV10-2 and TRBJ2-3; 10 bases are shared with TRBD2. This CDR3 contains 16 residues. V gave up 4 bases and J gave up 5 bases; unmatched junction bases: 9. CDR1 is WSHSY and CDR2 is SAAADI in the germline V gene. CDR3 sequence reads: CASSAQLAGGGDTQYF. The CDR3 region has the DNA TGCGCCAGCAGTGCACAATTAGCGGGAGGTGGAGATACGCAGTATTTT.

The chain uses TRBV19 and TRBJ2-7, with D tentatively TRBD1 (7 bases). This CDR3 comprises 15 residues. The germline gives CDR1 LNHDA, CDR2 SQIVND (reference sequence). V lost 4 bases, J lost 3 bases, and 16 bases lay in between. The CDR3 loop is CASSNQGQGGYEQYF. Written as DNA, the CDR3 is TGTGCCAGTAGTAACCAGGGGCAGGGGGGCTACGAGCAGTACTTC.

CDR3 bases: TGTGCCAGCAGCCCCGGGACACACACCGGGGAGCTGTTTTTT. Encoded protein: CASSPGTHTGELFF. This chain connects TRBV5-6 to TRBJ2-2; perhaps TRBD1 as D (6 bases). The CDR3 totals 14 residues. Germline V gene data show CDR1 as SGHDT and CDR2 as YYEEEE. The ends were cut back, 4 bases at V and 3 bases at J, with 10 bases in the middle. The full variable domain, its missing parts supplied by reference TRBV5-6 and TRBJ2-2, is DAGVTQSPTHLIKTRGQQVTLRCSPKSGHDTVSWYQQALGQGPQFIFQYYEEEERQRGNFPDRFSGHQFPNYSSELNVNALLLGDSALYLCASSPGTHTGELFFGEGSRLTVL.

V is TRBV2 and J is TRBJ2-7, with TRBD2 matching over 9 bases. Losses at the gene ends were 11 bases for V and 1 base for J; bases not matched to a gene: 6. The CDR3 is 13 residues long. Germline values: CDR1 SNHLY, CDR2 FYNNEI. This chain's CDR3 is CASSSGASYEQYF. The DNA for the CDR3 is TGTGCCTCTTCTAGCGGGGCTTCCTACGAGCAGTACTTC.

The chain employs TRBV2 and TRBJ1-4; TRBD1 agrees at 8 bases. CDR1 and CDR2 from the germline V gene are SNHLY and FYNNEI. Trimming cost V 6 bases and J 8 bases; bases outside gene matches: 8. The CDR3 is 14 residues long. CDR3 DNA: TGTGCCAGCAGACTACAGGGGGTGGGGGAAAAACTGTTTTTT. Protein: CASRLQGVGEKLFF.

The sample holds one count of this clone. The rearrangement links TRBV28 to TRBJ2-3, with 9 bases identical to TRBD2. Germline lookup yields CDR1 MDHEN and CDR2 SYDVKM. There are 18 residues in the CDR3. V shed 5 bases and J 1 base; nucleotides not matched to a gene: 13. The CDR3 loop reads CASSGLSGGRGGTDTQYF. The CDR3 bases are TGTGCCAGCAGTGGACTTAGCGGGGGCCGGGGAGGCACAGATACGCAGTATTTT.